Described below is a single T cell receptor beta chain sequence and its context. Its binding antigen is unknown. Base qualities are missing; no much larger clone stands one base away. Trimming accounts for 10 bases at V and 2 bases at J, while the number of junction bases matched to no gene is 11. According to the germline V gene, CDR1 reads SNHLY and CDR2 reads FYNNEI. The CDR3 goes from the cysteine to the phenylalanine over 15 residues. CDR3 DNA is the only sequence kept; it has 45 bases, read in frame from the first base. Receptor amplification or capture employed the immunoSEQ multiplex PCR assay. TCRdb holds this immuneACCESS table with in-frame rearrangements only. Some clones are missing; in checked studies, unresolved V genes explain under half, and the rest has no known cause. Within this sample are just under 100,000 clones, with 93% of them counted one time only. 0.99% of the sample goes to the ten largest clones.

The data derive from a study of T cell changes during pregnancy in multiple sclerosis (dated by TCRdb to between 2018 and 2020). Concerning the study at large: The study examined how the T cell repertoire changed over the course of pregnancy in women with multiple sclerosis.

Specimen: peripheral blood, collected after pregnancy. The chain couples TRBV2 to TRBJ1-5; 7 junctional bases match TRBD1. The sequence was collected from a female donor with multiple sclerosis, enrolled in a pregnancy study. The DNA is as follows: TGTGCCAAGAGTAACCGGGACAGTGGCAATCAGCCCCAGCATTTT. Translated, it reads CAKSNRDSGNQPQHF.